These T cell receptor beta chains were read from a single sample in a study of Ad26.COV2.S vaccination and SARS-CoV-2 variants. The method was immunoSEQ multiplex PCR; TCRdb's version includes in-frame clones alone and lacks a portion of them. The profile covers about 280,000 clones, with more than 75% appearing a single time and under 4% taken by the ten largest. The sequences come from peripheral blood, collected in a trial of Ad26.COV2.S vaccine versus placebo. The receptor source for this set is a person aged 18-60 years who received the Ad26.COV2.S COVID-19 vaccine or a placebo. Both conserved end residues are part of each CDR3. The order of the fields is J gene, V gene, clone size, CDR3 protein. The listing skips clone size in some rows; elsewhere it reads once, few, many or a size class.

TRBJ1-3,TRBV10-3,.,CAISGTGISGNTIYF
TRBJ1-2,TRBV5-6,.,CASSLQQGLVDGYTF
TRBJ2-1,TRBV12-5,.,CASGPSPAVRTSGRSSYNEQFF
TRBJ1-2,TRBV3-1/TRBV3-2,.,CASSQAGQAWNYGYTF
TRBJ2-1,TRBV29-1,.,CSVEVASGGRYNEQFF
TRBJ2-2,TRBV6-5,once,CASLRFANTGELFF
TRBJ2-3,TRBV5-4,.,CASSHGGLAGALPTDTQYF
TRBJ2-2,TRBV19,.,CASKSRRDTGELFF
TRBJ2-7,TRBV29-1,few,CSVEETRASYEQYF
TRBJ2-5,TRBV5-1,.,CASSLVAGRETQYF
TRBJ2-1,TRBV5-1,.,CASSAIAGVRNEQFF
TRBJ1-1,TRBV7-9,.,CASRPTGGNTEAFF
TRBJ1-3,TRBV6-1,.,CASSELGPISGNTIYF
TRBJ2-7,TRBV6-5,.,CASSYSSGTAYEQYF
TRBJ2-1,TRBV4-3,.,CASSQGASGVVEQFF
TRBJ2-5,TRBV7-9,.,CASSLDRGETQYF
TRBJ1-2,TRBV20-1,.,CSASSAATGGGNYGYTF
TRBJ2-7,TRBV18,.,CASSPTSGRAYEQYF
TRBJ1-6,TRBV25-1,.,CASSDPGTAVNSPLHF
TRBJ2-5,TRBV10-3,.,CASGAQETQYF
TRBJ2-7,TRBV7-2,.,CASSLGFQGSYEQYF
TRBJ2-7,TRBV3-1/TRBV3-2,.,CASSPLRDTYEQYF
TRBJ2-5,TRBV19,.,CASRSGSDTSQYF
TRBJ2-7,TRBV10-1,.,CASSEDSLSYEQYF
TRBJ1-1,TRBV9,.,CASSVGGGVNTEAFF
TRBJ2-5,TRBV7-6,.,CASSLLGTQETQYF
TRBJ1-1,TRBV5-1,.,CASSLARETEAFF
TRBJ1-4,TRBV6-5,.,CASMNRVTREKLFF
TRBJ2-4,TRBV11-2,.,CASRGVAKNIQYF
TRBJ2-1,TRBV7-2,.,CASSTGLAGGDEQFF
TRBJ2-7,TRBV3-1/TRBV3-2,.,CASSTYEQYF
TRBJ1-4,TRBV11-2,.,CASSYPQGREKLFF
TRBJ2-3,TRBV5-1,.,CASSPLSTDTQYF
TRBJ1-4,TRBV7-2,once,CASSPGQATNEKLFF
TRBJ2-7,TRBV3-1/TRBV3-2,.,CASSQDRLASGDYEQYF
TRBJ1-2,TRBV6-2/TRBV6-3,.,CASSSRGANYGYTF
TRBJ2-3,TRBV13,.,CASSSRLAGGRDTQYF
TRBJ1-1,TRBV11-2,.,CASSLDEGRGFNTEAFF
TRBJ2-3,TRBV7-2,many,CASTPVGGISTDTQYF
TRBJ2-7,TRBV7-2,.,CASSSSSGGAQEQYF
TRBJ2-5,TRBV5-1,.,CASSSGGTSGRAGETQYF
TRBJ1-2,TRBV20-1,once,CSARKGYGYTF
TRBJ2-3,TRBV3-1/TRBV3-2,.,CASSQGPSGRFTDTQYF
TRBJ1-5,TRBV6-1,.,CASSDPAGWSNQPQHF
TRBJ2-7,TRBV21-1,.,CASSKTPSQALDEQYF
TRBJ1-2,TRBV27,.,CASRPGGKAEYGYTF
TRBJ1-5,TRBV5-4,.,CASSLGGSGNQPQHF
TRBJ1-1,TRBV6-5,.,CASSPPRTGMTEAFF
TRBJ2-7,TRBV6-5,.,CASSYSGPLWGYEQYF
TRBJ2-7,TRBV27,once,CASSLAGVLYEQYF
TRBJ1-1,TRBV5-1,.,CASSLKGDTEAFF
TRBJ1-2,TRBV18,.,CASSPPADRDNYGYTF